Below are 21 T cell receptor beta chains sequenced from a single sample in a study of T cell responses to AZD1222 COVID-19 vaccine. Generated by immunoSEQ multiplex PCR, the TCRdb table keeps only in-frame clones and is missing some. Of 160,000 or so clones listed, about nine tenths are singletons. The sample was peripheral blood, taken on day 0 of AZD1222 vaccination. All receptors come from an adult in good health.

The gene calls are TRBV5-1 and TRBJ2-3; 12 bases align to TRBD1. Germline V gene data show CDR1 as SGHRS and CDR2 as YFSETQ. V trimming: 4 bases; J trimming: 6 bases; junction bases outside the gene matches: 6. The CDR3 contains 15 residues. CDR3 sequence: CASSTGQGAGDTQYF. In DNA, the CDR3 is TGCGCCAGCAGCACGGGACAGGGGGCAGGTGATACGCAGTATTTT.

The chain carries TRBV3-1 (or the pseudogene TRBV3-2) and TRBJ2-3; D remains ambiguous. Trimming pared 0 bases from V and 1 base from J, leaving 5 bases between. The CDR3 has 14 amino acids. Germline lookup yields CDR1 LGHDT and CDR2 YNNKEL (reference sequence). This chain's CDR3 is CASSQEARTDTQYF. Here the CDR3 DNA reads TGTGCCAGCAGCCAAGAGGCTCGCACAGATACGCAGTATTTT.

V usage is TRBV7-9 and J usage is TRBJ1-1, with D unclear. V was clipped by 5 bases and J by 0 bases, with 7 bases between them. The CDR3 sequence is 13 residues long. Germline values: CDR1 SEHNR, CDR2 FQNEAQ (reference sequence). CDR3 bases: TGTGCCAGCAGCCATACGTTGAACACTGAAGCTTTCTTT. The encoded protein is CASSHTLNTEAFF.

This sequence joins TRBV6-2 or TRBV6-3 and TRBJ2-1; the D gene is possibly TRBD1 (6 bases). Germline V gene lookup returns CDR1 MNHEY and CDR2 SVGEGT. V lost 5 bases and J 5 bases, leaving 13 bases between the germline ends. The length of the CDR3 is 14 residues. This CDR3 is CASSHWTVDNEQFF. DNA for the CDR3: TGTGCCAGCAGTCACTGGACAGTAGACAATGAGCAGTTCTTC.

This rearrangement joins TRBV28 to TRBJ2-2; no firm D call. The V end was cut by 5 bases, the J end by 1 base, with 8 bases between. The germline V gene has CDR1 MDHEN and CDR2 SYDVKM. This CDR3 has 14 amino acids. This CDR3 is CASSRTVNTGELFF. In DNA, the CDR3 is TGTGCCAGCAGTCGGACGGTGAACACCGGGGAGCTGTTTTTT.

DNA of the CDR3: TGTGCCAGCAGCTTATCTGACCGGGCAGATACGCAGTATTTT. This codes for CASSLSDRADTQYF. The chain joins TRBV7-9 to TRBJ2-3; no clear D. Germline CDR1 is SEHNR and CDR2 is FQNEAQ (reference sequence). V was trimmed by 2 bases and J by 4 bases, leaving 10 bases between them. The CDR3 has 14 amino acids.

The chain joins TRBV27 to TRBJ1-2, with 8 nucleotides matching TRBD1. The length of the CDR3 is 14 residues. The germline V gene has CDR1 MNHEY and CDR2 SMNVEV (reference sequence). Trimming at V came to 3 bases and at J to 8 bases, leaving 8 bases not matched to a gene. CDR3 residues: CASSFYRTGWGYTF. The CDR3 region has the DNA TGTGCCAGCAGTTTCTACCGGACAGGGTGGGGCTACACCTTC.

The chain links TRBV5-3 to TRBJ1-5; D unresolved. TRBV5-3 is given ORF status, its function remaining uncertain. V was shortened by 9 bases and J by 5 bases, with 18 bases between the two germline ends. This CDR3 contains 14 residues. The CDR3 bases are TGTGCCACCCGAAAGCGGACTGCCGATCAGCCCCAGCATTTT. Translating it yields CATRKRTADQPQHF.

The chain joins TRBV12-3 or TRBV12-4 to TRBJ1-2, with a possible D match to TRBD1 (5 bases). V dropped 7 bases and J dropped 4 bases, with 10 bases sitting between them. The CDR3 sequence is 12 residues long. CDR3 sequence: CASTGGGYGYTF. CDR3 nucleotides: TGTGCCAGCACGGGGGGGGGCTATGGCTACACCTTC.

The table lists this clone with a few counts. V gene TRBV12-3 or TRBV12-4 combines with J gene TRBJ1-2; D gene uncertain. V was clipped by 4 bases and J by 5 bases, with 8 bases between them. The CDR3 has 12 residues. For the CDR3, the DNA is TGTGCCAGCAGTTCAAGAGGGTATGGCTACACCTTC. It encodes CASSSRGYGYTF.

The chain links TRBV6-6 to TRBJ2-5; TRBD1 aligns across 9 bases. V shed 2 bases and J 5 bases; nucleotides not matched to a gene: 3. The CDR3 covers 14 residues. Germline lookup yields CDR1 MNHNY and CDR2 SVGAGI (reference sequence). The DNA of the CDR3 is TGTGCCAGCAGTTACACAGGGGGCGCGGAGACCCAGTACTTC. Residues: CASSYTGGAETQYF.

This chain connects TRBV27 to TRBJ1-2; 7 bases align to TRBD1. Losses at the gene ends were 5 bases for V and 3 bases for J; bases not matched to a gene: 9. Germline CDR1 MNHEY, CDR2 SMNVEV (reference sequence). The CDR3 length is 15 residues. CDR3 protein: CASSPHDRVDYGYTF. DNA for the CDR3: TGTGCCAGCAGTCCTCACGACAGGGTCGACTATGGCTACACCTTC.

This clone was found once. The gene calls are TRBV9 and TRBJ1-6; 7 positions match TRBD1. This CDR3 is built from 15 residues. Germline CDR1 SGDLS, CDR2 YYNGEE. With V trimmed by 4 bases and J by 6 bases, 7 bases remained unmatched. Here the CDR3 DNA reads TGTGCCAGCAGCCCCCGACAGGGTGGTAATTCACCCCTCCACTTT. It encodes CASSPRQGGNSPLHF.

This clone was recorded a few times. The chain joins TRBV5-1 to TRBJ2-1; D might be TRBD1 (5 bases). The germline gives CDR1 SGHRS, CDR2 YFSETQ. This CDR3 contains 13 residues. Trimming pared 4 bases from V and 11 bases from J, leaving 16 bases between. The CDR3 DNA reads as TGCGCCAGCAGCCATGTCCAGGGAAATAAGCAGTTCTTC. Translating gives CASSHVQGNKQFF. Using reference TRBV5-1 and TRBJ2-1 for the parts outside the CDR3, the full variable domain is KAGVTQTPRYLIKTRGQQVTLSCSPISGHRSVSWYQQTPGQGLQFLFEYFSETQRNKGNFPGRFSGRQFSNSRSEMNVSTLELGDSALYLCASSHVQGNKQFFGPGTRLTVL.

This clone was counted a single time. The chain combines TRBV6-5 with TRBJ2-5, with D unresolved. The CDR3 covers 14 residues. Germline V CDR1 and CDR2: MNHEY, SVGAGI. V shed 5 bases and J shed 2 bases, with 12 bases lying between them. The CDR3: CASSPPGKQETQYF. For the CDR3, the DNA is TGTGCCAGCAGTCCCCCTGGGAAGCAAGAGACCCAGTACTTC.

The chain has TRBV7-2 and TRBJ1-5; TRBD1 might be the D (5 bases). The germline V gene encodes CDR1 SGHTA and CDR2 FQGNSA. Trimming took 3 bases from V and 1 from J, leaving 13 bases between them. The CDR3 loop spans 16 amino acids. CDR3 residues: CASSLSIDRSNQPQHF. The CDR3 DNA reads TGTGCCAGCAGCTTGTCTATTGACAGAAGCAATCAGCCCCAGCATTTT.

CDR3 in DNA: TGTGCCAGCAGTGATGCCTGGGGTGGCTACACCTTC. It encodes CASSDAWGGYTF. The chain uses TRBV2 and TRBJ1-2; no clear D gene. The CDR3 runs to 12 residues. Trimming took off 3 bases at V and 7 bases at J, with 9 bases between the two ends. Germline V gene sequence: CDR1 SNHLY, CDR2 FYNNEI.

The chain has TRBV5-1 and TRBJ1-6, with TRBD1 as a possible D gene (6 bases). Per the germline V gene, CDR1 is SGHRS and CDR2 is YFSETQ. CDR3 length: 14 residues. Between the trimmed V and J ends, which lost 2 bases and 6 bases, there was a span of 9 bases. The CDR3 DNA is TGCGCCAGCAGCTTTGGGGGCTTTAATTCACCCCTCCACTTT. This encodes CASSFGGFNSPLHF.

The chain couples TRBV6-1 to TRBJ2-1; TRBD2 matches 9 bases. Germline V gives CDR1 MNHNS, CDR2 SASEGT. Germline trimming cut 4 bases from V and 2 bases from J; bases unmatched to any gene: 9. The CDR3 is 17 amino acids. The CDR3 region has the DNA TGTGCCAGCAGTGGGGGTTTTAGCGGGGGAACCTACAATGAGCAGTTCTTC. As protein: CASSGGFSGGTYNEQFF.

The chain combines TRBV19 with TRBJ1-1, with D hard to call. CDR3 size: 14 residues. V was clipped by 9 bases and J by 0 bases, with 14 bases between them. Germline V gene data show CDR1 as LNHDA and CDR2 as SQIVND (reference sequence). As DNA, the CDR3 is TGTGCCAGCAAAGTGAGGGAGATGAACACTGAAGCTTTCTTT. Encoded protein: CASKVREMNTEAFF.

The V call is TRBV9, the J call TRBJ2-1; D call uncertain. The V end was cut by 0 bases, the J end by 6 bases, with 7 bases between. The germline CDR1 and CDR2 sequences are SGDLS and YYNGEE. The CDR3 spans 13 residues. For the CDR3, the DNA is TGTGCCAGCAGCGTAGCGCCCGGCAATGAGCAGTTCTTC. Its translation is CASSVAPGNEQFF.